This record looks at one T cell receptor beta chain sequence and its context. The authors' processing: It was from reference gene primer amplification that nucleated cell counts were estimated. This table comes from immunoSEQ multiplex PCR, and its TCRdb copy is limited to in-frame clones, with some not included. V, J and clone size were drawn from that table, and D and trimming were deduced from the DNA. The sample lists fewer than 15,000 clones, roughly 80% occurring once. The junction had 4 bases not matched to a gene; V was cut back by 4 bases and J by 0 bases. CDR1 is LNHDA and CDR2 is SQIVND in the germline V gene (reference sequence). This CDR3 comprises 15 residues. The sample is drawn from a study of blood T cell repertoires in COVID-19.

The V call is TRBV19, the J call TRBJ1-1, with 8 bases aligning to TRBD1. The specimen sequenced was peripheral blood. The TCR was taken from a human donor in a cohort sampled during active COVID-19. CDR3 region: CASSTQTGVNTEAFF. For the CDR3, the DNA is TGTGCCAGTAGTACCCAGACAGGGGTGAACACTGAAGCTTTCTTT.